This T cell receptor beta chain emerged from a study of CD8 T cells in ankylosing spondylitis. In making TCR beta libraries, quantitative 5'-RACE with molecular barcodes was used. Using its own MiXCR run on the 5' RACE reads, TCRdb lists one record per CDR3 protein. The data show approximately 400,000 distinct CDR3 sequences, roughly 18% seen once. This CDR3 comprises 12 residues. Germline CDR1 is GTSNPN and CDR2 is SVGIG (reference sequence). V was trimmed by 5 bases and J by 6 bases, leaving 14 bases between them. This clonotype appeared a few times. What it recognizes is unknown. Study-wide findings and caveats: Among TCR beta sequences, a motif of eight highly homologous variants appeared characteristic of ankylosing spondylitis blood.

The sample taken for sequencing was blood, either unsorted or a sorted T cell fraction (not recorded which). The TCR was taken from a male donor with ankylosing spondylitis. The chain links TRBV30 to TRBJ2-7; D gene unclear. The CDR3 spells CAWDVLWGEQYF. The CDR3, as DNA: TGTGCCTGGGACGTACTATGGGGCGAGCAGTACTTC.